Following are 10 T cell receptor beta chains from one sample sequenced in a study of cytomegalovirus exposure and HLA in healthy donors. Primers for the PCR totalled 60 Vbeta and 13 Jbeta. Repertoires were generated with immunoSEQ multiplex PCR, while TCRdb's copy carries only in-frame clones and drops some. The sample yields 100,000 to 140,000 clones, roughly 82% seen once. Sequencing was performed on PBMCs. The receptors originated from a man between 25 and 39 years old in good health and CMV-seropositive.

The chain combines TRBV11-3 with TRBJ1-5; 7 bases line up with TRBD1. Germline CDR1 SGHNT, CDR2 YENEEA. This CDR3 has 17 amino acids. V was pared by 1 base and J by 3 bases, with 9 bases of the junction left unmatched. CDR3 protein: CASSLAKGARDNQPQHF. DNA of the CDR3: TGTGCCAGCAGCTTAGCAAAGGGGGCGCGCGACAATCAGCCCCAGCATTTT. The full variable domain, rest sourced from reference TRBV11-3 and TRBJ1-5, is EAGVVQSPRYKIIEKKQPVAFWCNPISGHNTLYWYLQNLGQGPELLIRYENEEAVDDSQLPKDRFSAERLKGVDSTLKIQPAELGDSAVYLCASSLAKGARDNQPQHFGDGTRLSIL.

The chain is built from TRBV5-6 and TRBJ2-2; TRBD2 matches at 9 bases. Germline V gene sequence: CDR1 SGHDT, CDR2 YYEEEE. There are 16 residues in the CDR3. The junction had 9 bases not matched to a gene; V was cut back by 2 bases and J by 7 bases. This chain's CDR3 is CASSFRAGGRGGELFF. CDR3 nucleotides: TGTGCCAGCAGCTTCAGGGCGGGGGGGCGCGGCGGGGAGCTGTTTTTT.

The chain has TRBV10-1 and TRBJ2-1; weak D call: TRBD2 (5 bases). Trimming removed 4 bases from V and 2 bases from J, with 9 bases in between. CDR1 WNHNN and CDR2 SYGVQD come from the germline V gene (reference sequence). The CDR3 is 14 amino acids. This CDR3 reads CASSARETYNEQFF. As DNA, the CDR3 is TGCGCCAGCAGTGCACGGGAAACCTACAATGAGCAGTTCTTC.

In its sample, this clone was seen once. One end of the junction is discordant with germline, which a read error may explain. The chain is built from TRBV2 and TRBJ2-6, with a tentative D call TRBD1 (5 bases). Germline-derived CDR1 and CDR2 are SNHLY and FYNNEI. This CDR3 is 12 amino acids long. CDR3 in DNA: TGTGCCAGCGACTCTGGGGCCAACGGCCTGACTTTC. Translation: CASDSGANGLTF.

The chain links TRBV5-1 to TRBJ1-1; D is unresolved. In germline, CDR1 is SGHRS, CDR2 YFSETQ. Trimming left V 0 bases short and J 1 base short, with 10 bases between. The CDR3 length is 15 residues. The CDR3: CASSLVWEGNTEAFF. In nucleotides, the CDR3 is TGCGCCAGCAGCTTGGTATGGGAGGGGAACACTGAAGCTTTCTTT.

A single count supports this clone. The rearrangement links TRBV6-5 to TRBJ1-5; TRBD1 is a possible D gene (6 bases). The V and J ends lost 10 bases and 5 bases respectively, with 21 bases between them. The length of the CDR3 is 15 residues. Germline V gene lookup returns CDR1 MNHEY and CDR2 SVGAGI. The CDR3 DNA sequence: TGTGCCACCAGGGGTTCAGCGGGGAGGCATCAGCCCCAGCATTTT. Its protein is CATRGSAGRHQPQHF.

The chain recombines TRBV30 with TRBJ1-2; D may be TRBD1 (6 bases). The V gene lost 4 bases and the J gene lost 7 bases, with 19 bases spanning the gap. The CDR3 covers 14 residues. Germline V gene sequence: CDR1 GTSNPN, CDR2 SVGIG (reference sequence). The CDR3 DNA reads as TGTGCCTGGATGAGGCGGGGGCTGGGAACTGGCTACACCTTC. It specifies CAWMRRGLGTGYTF.

The CDR3 DNA reads TGTGCCAGCAGTTTTTCCGAGGGCGGGGAGCTGTTTTTT. It specifies CASSFSEGGELFF. The chain uses TRBV27 and TRBJ2-2; perhaps TRBD2 as D (5 bases). CDR1 and CDR2 from the germline V gene are MNHEY and SMNVEV (reference sequence). This CDR3 has 13 residues. V was pared by 3 bases and J by 7 bases, with 9 bases between.

The V gene is TRBV27, the J gene TRBJ2-7; no clear D gene. V lost 4 bases to trimming and J lost 3 bases, with 16 bases between them. The germline V gene has CDR1 MNHEY and CDR2 SMNVEV (reference sequence). This CDR3 spans 15 amino acids. CDR3 sequence: CASSSARTLHYEQYF. Here the CDR3 DNA reads TGTGCCAGCAGTTCCGCCAGAACGCTCCACTACGAGCAGTACTTC.

The J gene is TRBJ1-1, the V gene TRBV29-1; D is perhaps TRBD1 (5 bases). Trimming shortened V by 2 bases and J by 1 base, and 11 bases separated the two germline ends. CDR1 SQVTM and CDR2 ANQGSEA come from the germline V gene. The CDR3 is made up of 14 amino acids. The DNA for the CDR3 is TGCAGCGTTGAATCGGGGGTTTCGAACACTGAAGCTTTCTTT. Its translation is CSVESGVSNTEAFF.